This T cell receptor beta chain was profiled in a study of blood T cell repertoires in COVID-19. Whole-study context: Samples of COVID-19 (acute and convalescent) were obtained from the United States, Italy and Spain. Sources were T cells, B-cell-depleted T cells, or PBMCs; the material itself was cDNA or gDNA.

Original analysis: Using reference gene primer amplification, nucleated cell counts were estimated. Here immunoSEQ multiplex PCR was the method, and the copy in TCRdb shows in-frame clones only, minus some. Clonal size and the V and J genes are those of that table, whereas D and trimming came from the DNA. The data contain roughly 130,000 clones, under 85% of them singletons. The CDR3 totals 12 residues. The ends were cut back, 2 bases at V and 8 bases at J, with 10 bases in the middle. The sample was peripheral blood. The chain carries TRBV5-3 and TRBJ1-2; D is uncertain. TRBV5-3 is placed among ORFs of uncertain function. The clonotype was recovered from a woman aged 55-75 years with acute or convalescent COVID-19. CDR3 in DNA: TGTGCCAGAAGCTTTGAATGTCGGGGCTACACCTTC. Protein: CARSFECRGYTF.